Listed here are 26 T cell receptor beta chains from one sample, sequenced in a study of CD8+ T cells in alopecia areata. RNA extraction was followed by reverse transcription into cDNA, which acted as the sequencing template. Assay used: immunoSEQ multiplex PCR; TCRdb lists only in-frame clones, some missing. The sample lists 95,000 to 120,000 clones, approximately 50% seen once, with 20% to 25% in the top ten. Sequenced: NKG2D-low CD8+ T cells sorted from blood. These TCRs come from a human donor with alopecia areata.

The chain links TRBV6-5 to TRBJ2-3, with TRBD1 as a possible D gene (6 bases). This CDR3 region has 14 residues. V was cut by 4 bases and J by 3 bases, with 11 bases left in between. The germline gives CDR1 MNHEY, CDR2 SVGAGI. CDR3 amino acids: CASSLIQGTDTQYF. The DNA for the CDR3 is TGTGCCAGCAGTTTAATTCAGGGGACAGATACGCAGTATTTT.

The V call is TRBV29-1, the J call TRBJ1-1; D uncertain. The CDR3 contains 14 residues. Looked up from germline, CDR1 is SQVTM and CDR2 is ANQGSEA. Trimming cost V 7 bases and J 0 bases, with 15 bases left between them. CDR3 residues: CSAEPGTMNTEAFF. In DNA, the CDR3 is TGCAGCGCCGAGCCAGGTACGATGAACACTGAAGCTTTCTTT.

The V call is TRBV4-1, the J call TRBJ2-1; weak D call: TRBD2 (5 bases). Trimming pared 0 bases from V and 0 bases from J, leaving 12 bases between. CDR1 and CDR2 from the germline V gene are MGHRA and YSYEKL. This CDR3 has 17 residues. CDR3 bases: TGCGCCAGCAGCCAAGATCGGCCTGGGAGCTCCTACAATGAGCAGTTCTTC. It yields the protein CASSQDRPGSSYNEQFF.

V gene TRBV7-9 combines with J gene TRBJ2-5; D remains ambiguous. Germline V CDR1 and CDR2: SEHNR, FQNEAQ (reference sequence). The ends were cut back, 7 bases at V and 5 bases at J, with 14 bases in the middle. The CDR3 is 13 amino acids. The CDR3 protein is CASTQTGRETQYF. The CDR3 nucleotides are TGTGCCAGCACCCAGACCGGTAGGGAGACCCAGTACTTC.

This sequence joins TRBV2 and TRBJ2-2; D is unresolved. The CDR3 totals 12 residues. Germline V CDR1 and CDR2: SNHLY, FYNNEI. V was pared by 11 bases and J by 2 bases, with 9 bases between. CDR3 coding DNA: TGTGCCCCCCGAACTAACACCGGGGAGCTGTTTTTT. It yields the protein CAPRTNTGELFF.

This chain connects TRBV13 to TRBJ2-7, with 7 bases lining up with TRBD2. This CDR3 contains 15 residues. The germline CDR1 and CDR2 sequences are PRHDT and FYEKMQ (reference sequence). V was pared by 2 bases and J by 4 bases, with 8 bases of the junction left unmatched. CDR3 in amino acids: CASSLPSSGPYEQYF. DNA for the CDR3: TGTGCCAGCAGCTTACCCTCTAGCGGACCTTACGAGCAGTACTTC.

The V gene is TRBV6-5, the J gene TRBJ2-5; 11 bases are a match to TRBD2. The DNA matches TRBJ2-7 better at its end, which makes the J call doubtful. CDR1 is MNHEY and CDR2 is SVGAGI in the germline V gene. The CDR3 extends over 14 amino acids. The CDR3 DNA reads TGTGCCAGCGGTTTAGCGGGAGGGTCCGACGAGCAGTACTTC. Its translation: CASGLAGGSDEQYF.

The V and J genes are TRBV30 and TRBJ2-1; 7 positions agree with TRBD2. Losses at the gene ends were 2 bases for V and 2 bases for J; bases not matched to a gene: 6. The CDR3 has 15 residues. The germline CDR1 and CDR2 sequences are GTSNPN and SVGIG (reference sequence). The CDR3 DNA reads as TGTGCCTGGAGTCGGCGCGGGGGAGCCTACAATGAGCAGTTCTTC. It encodes CAWSRRGGAYNEQFF.

The chain is built from TRBV7-2 and TRBJ2-1; no firm D call. The V and J ends lost 1 base and 10 bases respectively, with 8 bases between them. CDR1 and CDR2 from the germline V gene are SGHTA and FQGNSA. The CDR3 runs to 12 residues. Here the CDR3 reads CASSLGLPEQFF. The CDR3 DNA sequence: TGTGCCAGCAGCTTAGGATTACCAGAGCAGTTCTTC.

The chain has TRBV9 and TRBJ2-1, with D unresolved. Trimming removed 4 bases at V and 4 bases at J, with 9 bases between. CDR1 is SGDLS and CDR2 is YYNGEE in the germline V gene. This CDR3 is 13 amino acids long. The CDR3 sequence: CASSSPVYNEQFF. CDR3 DNA: TGTGCCAGCAGCTCGCCCGTGTACAATGAGCAGTTCTTC. Complete variable domain (other parts from reference TRBV9 and TRBJ2-1): DSGVTQTPKHLITATGQRVTLRCSPRSGDLSVYWYQQSLDQGLQFLIQYYNGEERAKGNILERFSAQQFPDLHSELNLSSLELGDSALYFCASSSPVYNEQFFGPGTRLTVL.

The count of this clone is one. The V and J genes are TRBV2 and TRBJ1-1; 7 bases align to TRBD1. Trimming at V came to 11 bases and at J to 7 bases, leaving 4 bases not matched to a gene. Germline CDR1 and CDR2: SNHLY and FYNNEI. CDR3 length equals 10 residues. CDR3 region: CAAGGLEAFF. Here the CDR3 DNA reads TGTGCCGCAGGGGGTCTTGAAGCTTTCTTT. Full variable domain (remainder filled in from reference TRBV2 and TRBJ1-1): EPEVTQTPSHQVTQMGQEVILRCVPISNHLYFYWYRQILGQKVEFLVSFYNNEISEKSEIFDDQFSVERPDGSNFTLKIRSTKLEDSAMYFCAAGGLEAFFGQGTRLTVV.

This clone has only a few counts. The chain joins TRBV28 to TRBJ1-1; 11 nucleotides align to TRBD1. The length of the CDR3 is 12 residues. V was pared by 8 bases and J by 5 bases, with 1 base of the junction left unmatched. Germline loops: CDR1 MDHEN, CDR2 SYDVKM. The CDR3 DNA follows: TGTGCCAGCCGGGACAGGGGGACTGAAGCTTTCTTT. Amino acid sequence: CASRDRGTEAFF.

The rearrangement links TRBV5-6 to TRBJ2-7; 9 bases match TRBD1. The V segment lost 3 bases and the J segment 4 bases; nucleotides outside the gene matches: 5. Germline CDR1 SGHDT, CDR2 YYEEEE. CDR3 size: 14 residues. CDR3: CASSSYRGLYEQYF. The DNA of the CDR3 is TGTGCCAGCAGCTCTTACAGGGGGCTATACGAGCAGTACTTC.

The chain uses TRBV27 and TRBJ2-7; 7 bases are a match to TRBD1. Unmatched junction bases numbered 3, after V lost 2 bases and J lost 2 bases. The CDR3 covers 14 residues. Per the germline V gene, CDR1 is MNHEY and CDR2 is SMNVEV (reference sequence). The chain's CDR3 is CASSLRQGTYEQYF. As DNA, the CDR3 is TGTGCCAGCAGTTTACGACAGGGCACCTACGAGCAGTACTTC.

V is TRBV13 and J is TRBJ2-1; 10 nucleotides align to TRBD2. The CDR3 covers 16 residues. Unmatched junction bases numbered 14, after V lost 5 bases and J lost 10 bases. In germline, CDR1 is PRHDT, CDR2 FYEKMQ (reference sequence). CDR3 protein: CASSLLGASGGREQFF. CDR3 bases: TGTGCCAGCAGCCTCCTGGGGGCTAGCGGGGGTCGGGAGCAGTTCTTC.

This clone showed up just a few times. The chain recombines TRBV29-1 with TRBJ2-1; the match to TRBD2 covers 9 bases. CDR1 SQVTM and CDR2 ANQGSEA come from the germline V gene. The CDR3 contains 14 residues. The V and J ends lost 6 bases and 9 bases, in that order; junction bases with no gene match: 12. CDR3 protein: CSVRGWTSASEQFF. In nucleotides, the CDR3 is TGCAGCGTCCGTGGGTGGACTAGCGCTTCTGAGCAGTTCTTC.

This chain links TRBV10-3 with TRBJ2-7; TRBD2 is a possible D gene (5 bases). With 3 bases removed from V and 5 bases from J, the gap between germline ends came to 8 bases. The CDR3 length is 12 residues. Germline CDR1 ENHRY, CDR2 SYGVKD. CDR3 sequence (DNA): TGTGCCATCAGTGACTCGCGGGACGAGCAGTACTTC. Protein: CAISDSRDEQYF.

This clone was seen a handful of times. This chain uses TRBV7-3 with TRBJ2-3; D is unclear. Germline CDR1 is SGHTA and CDR2 is FQGTGA. Trimming removed 6 bases from V and 1 base from J, with 8 bases in between. CDR3 size: 13 residues. In nucleotides, the CDR3 is TGTGCCAGCAGGGAAGGAGGCACAGATACGCAGTATTTT. Amino acids: CASREGGTDTQYF.

This clone has only a few counts. The chain recombines TRBV5-1 with TRBJ2-7; the D gene is possibly TRBD1 (6 bases). Looked up from germline, CDR1 is SGHRS and CDR2 is YFSETQ. The CDR3 spans 18 residues. The V end lost 0 bases, the J end lost 3 bases, and 22 bases lay between the germline ends. This chain's CDR3 is CASSLATGKRLDDYEQYF. DNA of the CDR3: TGCGCCAGCAGCTTGGCAACAGGGAAAAGACTCGATGACTACGAGCAGTACTTC.

This clone was seen only a few times. This chain joins TRBV29-1 and TRBJ1-1, with D unclear. Looked up from germline, CDR1 is SQVTM and CDR2 is ANQGSEA. Trimming removed 5 bases from V and 4 bases from J, with 8 bases in between. This CDR3 is 11 amino acids long. The CDR3 loop is CSVPLGTEAFF. The CDR3 DNA is TGCAGCGTTCCATTGGGCACTGAAGCTTTCTTT.

This clone was counted only a few times. V and J are TRBV29-1 and TRBJ2-7, with D perhaps matching TRBD1 (5 bases). Germline lookup yields CDR1 SQVTM and CDR2 ANQGSEA. The V gene lost 3 bases and the J gene lost 6 bases, with 18 bases spanning the gap. The CDR3 runs 14 residues. CDR3 DNA: TGCAGCGTTGACAAGGACATAGGGTCCGGCGAGCAGTACTTC. Translation: CSVDKDIGSGEQYF.

V usage is TRBV7-3 and J usage is TRBJ2-3; D is ambiguous. The V end was cut by 2 bases, the J end by 2 bases, with 11 bases between. Germline V gene data show CDR1 as SGHTA and CDR2 as FQGTGA. There are 15 residues in the CDR3. CDR3 bases: TGTGCCAGCAGCTTATCCGTCCGCCACACAGATACGCAGTATTTT. Protein sequence: CASSLSVRHTDTQYF. The whole variable domain, remainder taken from reference TRBV7-3 and TRBJ2-3, is GAGVSQTPSNKVTEKGKYVELRCDPISGHTALYWYRQSLGQGPEFLIYFQGTGAADDSGLPNDRFFAVRPEGSVSTLKIQRTERGDSAVYLCASSLSVRHTDTQYFGPGTRLTVL.

The J gene is TRBJ2-4, the V gene TRBV6-6, with 7 nucleotides matching TRBD1. In germline, CDR1 is MNHNY, CDR2 SVGAGI (reference sequence). This CDR3 region has 14 residues. Trimming took 6 bases from V and 12 from J; bases not matched to a gene: 14. The CDR3 region has the DNA TGTGCCAGCAGGGAAAGCTTCGCTCAGGGGGATCAGTACTTC. Translating it yields CASRESFAQGDQYF.

J is TRBJ1-1 and V is TRBV6-5; D is perhaps TRBD1 (5 bases). V lost 6 bases and J 4 bases, leaving 9 bases between the germline ends. The germline V gene has CDR1 MNHEY and CDR2 SVGAGI. The CDR3 runs 12 residues. The CDR3, as DNA: TGTGCCAGCAGGGCCGGGGGCACTGAAGCTTTCTTT. Its protein is CASRAGGTEAFF.

V and J are TRBV29-1 and TRBJ2-3; tentatively, D is TRBD1 or TRBD2 (6 bases each). V lost 4 bases, J lost 2 bases, and 13 bases lay in between. Looked up from germline, CDR1 is SQVTM and CDR2 is ANQGSEA. The CDR3 spans 14 residues. The CDR3 DNA reads TGCAGCGTTGGGCGGGACACTGCCACAGATACGCAGTATTTT. Its translation: CSVGRDTATDTQYF.

V gene TRBV29-1 combines with J gene TRBJ2-7; D possibly matches TRBD1 or TRBD2 (5 bases each). This CDR3 region has 12 residues. Germline V CDR1 and CDR2: SQVTM, ANQGSEA. Trimming shortened V by 6 bases and J by 7 bases, and 16 bases separated the two germline ends. CDR3 in amino acids: CSVTGAGGEQYF. The CDR3 region has the DNA TGCAGCGTAACCGGGGCGGGCGGGGAGCAGTACTTC.